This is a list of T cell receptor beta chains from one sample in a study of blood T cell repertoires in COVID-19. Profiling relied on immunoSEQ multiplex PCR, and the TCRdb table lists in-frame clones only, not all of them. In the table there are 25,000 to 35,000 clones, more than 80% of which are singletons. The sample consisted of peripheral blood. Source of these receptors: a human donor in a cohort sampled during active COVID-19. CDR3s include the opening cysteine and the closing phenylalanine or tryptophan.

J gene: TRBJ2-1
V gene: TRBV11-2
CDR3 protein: CASSLGLDAQFF

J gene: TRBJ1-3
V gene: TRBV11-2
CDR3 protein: CASSLVRGFFSGNTIYF

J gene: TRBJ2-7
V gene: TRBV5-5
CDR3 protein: CASSPAGRGAGGPFYEQYF

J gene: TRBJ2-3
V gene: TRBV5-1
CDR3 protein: CASSPGGMGTDTQYF

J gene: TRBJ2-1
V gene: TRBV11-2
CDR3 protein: CASSLAPGLAGGQGNEQFF

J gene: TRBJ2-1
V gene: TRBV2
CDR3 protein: CASSASREANEQFF

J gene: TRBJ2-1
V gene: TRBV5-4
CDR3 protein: CASSLGTAYNEQFF

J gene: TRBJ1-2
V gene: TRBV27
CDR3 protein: CASSLSPGGYYGYTF

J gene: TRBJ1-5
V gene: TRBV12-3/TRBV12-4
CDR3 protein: CASSGQGGQPQHF

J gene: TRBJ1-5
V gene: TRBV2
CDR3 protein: CASKGDRANQPQHF

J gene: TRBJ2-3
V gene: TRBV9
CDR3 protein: CASSVGSGASSTDTQYF

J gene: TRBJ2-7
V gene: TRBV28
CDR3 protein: CASRLSLPLYEQYF

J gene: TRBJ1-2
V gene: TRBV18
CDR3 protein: CASSLVDREGYTF

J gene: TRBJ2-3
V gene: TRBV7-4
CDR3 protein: CASSRGSVPHTDTQYF

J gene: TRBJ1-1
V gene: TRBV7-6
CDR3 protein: CASSLGTGMNTEAFF

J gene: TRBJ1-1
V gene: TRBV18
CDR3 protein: CASSPPGGIRTEAFF

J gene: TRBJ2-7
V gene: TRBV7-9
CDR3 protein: CASSLSGRAIYEQYF

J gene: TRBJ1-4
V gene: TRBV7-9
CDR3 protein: CASSDTGVEKLFF

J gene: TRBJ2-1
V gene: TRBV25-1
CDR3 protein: CASSLVSGGAGDEQFF

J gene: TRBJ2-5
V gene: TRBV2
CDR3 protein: CASRVRAGQETQYF

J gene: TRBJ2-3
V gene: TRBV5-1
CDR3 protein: CASSSLGGTAGGADTQYF

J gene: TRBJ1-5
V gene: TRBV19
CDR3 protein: CASTPSGQGSNQPQHF

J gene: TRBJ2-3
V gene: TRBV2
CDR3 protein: CASRSGGTDTQYF

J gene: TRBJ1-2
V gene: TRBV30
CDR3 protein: CAFTQGGYGYTF

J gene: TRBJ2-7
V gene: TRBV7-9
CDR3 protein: CASSSLGTGIEQYF

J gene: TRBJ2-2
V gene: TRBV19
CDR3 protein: CASSRDREEGELFF

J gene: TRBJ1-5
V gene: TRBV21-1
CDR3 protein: CASRGGPQRCQPQHF

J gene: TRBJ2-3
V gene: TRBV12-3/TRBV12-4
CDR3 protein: CASSLIVTDTQYF

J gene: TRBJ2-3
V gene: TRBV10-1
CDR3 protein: CASSDSVITDTQYF

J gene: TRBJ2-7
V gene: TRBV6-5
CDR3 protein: CASSDQGAGEQYF

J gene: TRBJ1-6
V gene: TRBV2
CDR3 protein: CASSEGVPTEPNSPLHF

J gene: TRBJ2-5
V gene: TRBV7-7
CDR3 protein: CASSSGGFETQYF

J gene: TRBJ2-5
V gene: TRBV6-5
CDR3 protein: CASSPQGSETQYF

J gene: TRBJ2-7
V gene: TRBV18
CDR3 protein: CASSPGGVYEQYF

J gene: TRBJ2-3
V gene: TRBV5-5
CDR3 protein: CASSFLPSEDTQYF

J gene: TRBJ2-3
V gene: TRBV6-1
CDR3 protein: CASSEGRGPINTQYF

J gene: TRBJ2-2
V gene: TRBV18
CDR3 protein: CASSPGLANTGELFF

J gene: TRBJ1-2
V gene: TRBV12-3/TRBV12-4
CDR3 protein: CASSDSGEGYTF

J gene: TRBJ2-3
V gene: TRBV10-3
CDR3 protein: CAISEKLANTDTQYF

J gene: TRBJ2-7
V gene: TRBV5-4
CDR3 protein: CASSLGGRAASSYEQYF

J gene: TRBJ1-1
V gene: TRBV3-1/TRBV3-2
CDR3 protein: CASSRKEVWQGNAEAFF

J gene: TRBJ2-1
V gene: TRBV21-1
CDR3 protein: CASRPSSGTGNEQFF

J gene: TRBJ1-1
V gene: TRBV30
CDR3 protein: CAWSGGQNTEAFF

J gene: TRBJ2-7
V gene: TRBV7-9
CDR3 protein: CASSLDSDTSYEQYF

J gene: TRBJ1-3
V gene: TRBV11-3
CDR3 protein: CASSLGPRDTIYF

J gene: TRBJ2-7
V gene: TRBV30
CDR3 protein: CAWSSGGGGYEQYF

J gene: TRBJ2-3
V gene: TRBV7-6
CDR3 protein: CASSLYRGTDTQYF

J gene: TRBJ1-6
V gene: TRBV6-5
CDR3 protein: CASSYRTGDRSPLHF

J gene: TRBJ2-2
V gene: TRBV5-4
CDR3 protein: CASSLGRDLTGELFF

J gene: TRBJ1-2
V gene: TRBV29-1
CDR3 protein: CSVAPGGDYGYTF